This TCR beta chain appears in the sequencing data of a study of cytomegalovirus exposure and HLA in healthy donors. This CDR3 is built from 14 residues. Looked up from germline, CDR1 is SGHAT and CDR2 is FQNNGV. Trimming removed 1 base from V and 4 bases from J, with 11 bases in between. General observations from the study: Investigators reported 150 to 200 TCR beta chains as tied to cytomegalovirus. In a later analysis, HLA-C alleles had the fewest associated TCRs, DRB1 alleles the most. In a later analysis, specific HLA alleles were associated with 16,000 or so TCR beta sequences at a 0.05 false discovery rate.

With respect to this clone: The target antigen is unknown.

The PCR ran on 60 Vbeta and 13 Jbeta primers. Profiled with immunoSEQ multiplex PCR; TCRdb holds only in-frame clones, not every one. The sample lists about 140,000 clones, about four fifths seen once, with 3% to 3.5% in the top ten. The sequenced material came from PBMCs. The chain couples TRBV11-2 to TRBJ2-7; the D gene is possibly TRBD2 (5 bases). This TCR was sampled from a female donor in good health and CMV-seronegative. The CDR3 here is CASSLGEFLYEQYF. DNA for the CDR3: TGTGCCAGCAGCTTAGGGGAGTTCTTATACGAGCAGTACTTC. The complete variable domain, with remaining parts taken from reference TRBV11-2 and TRBJ2-7, reads EAGVAQSPRYKIIEKRQSVAFWCNPISGHATLYWYQQILGQGPKLLIQFQNNGVVDDSQLPKDRFSAERLKGVDSTLKIQPAKLEDSAVYLCASSLGEFLYEQYFGPGTRLTVT.